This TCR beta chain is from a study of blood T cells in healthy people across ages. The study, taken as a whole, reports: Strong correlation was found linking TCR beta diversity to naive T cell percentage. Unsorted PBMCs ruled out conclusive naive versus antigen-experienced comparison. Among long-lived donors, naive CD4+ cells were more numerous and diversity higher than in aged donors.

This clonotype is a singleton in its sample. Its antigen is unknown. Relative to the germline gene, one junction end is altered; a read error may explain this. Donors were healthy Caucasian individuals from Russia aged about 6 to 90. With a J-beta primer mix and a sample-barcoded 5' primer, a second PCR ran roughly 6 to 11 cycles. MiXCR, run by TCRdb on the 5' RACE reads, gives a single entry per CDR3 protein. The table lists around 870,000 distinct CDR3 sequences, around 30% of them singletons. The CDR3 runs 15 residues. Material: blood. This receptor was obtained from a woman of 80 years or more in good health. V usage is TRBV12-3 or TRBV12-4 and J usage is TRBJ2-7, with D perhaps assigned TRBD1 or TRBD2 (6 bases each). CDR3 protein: CAGSLGWSRDNEQYF. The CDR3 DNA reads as TGTGCCGGCAGTTTAGGTTGGTCGCGGGACAACGAGCAGTACTTC.